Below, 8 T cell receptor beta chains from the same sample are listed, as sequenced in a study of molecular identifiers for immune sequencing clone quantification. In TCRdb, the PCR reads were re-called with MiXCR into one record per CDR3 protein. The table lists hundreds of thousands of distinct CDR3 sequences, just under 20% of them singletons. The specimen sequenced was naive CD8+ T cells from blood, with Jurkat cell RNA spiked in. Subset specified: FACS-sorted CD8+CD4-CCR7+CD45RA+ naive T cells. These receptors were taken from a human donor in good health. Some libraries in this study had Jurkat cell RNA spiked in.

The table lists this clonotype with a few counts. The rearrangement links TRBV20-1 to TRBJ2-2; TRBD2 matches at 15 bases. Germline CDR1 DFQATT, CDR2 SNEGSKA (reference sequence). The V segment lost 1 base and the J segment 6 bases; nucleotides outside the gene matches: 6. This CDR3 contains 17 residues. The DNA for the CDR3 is TGCAGTGCTAGAGTGTTCAGGACTAGCGGGAGGGCCGGGGAGCTGTTTTTT. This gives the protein CSARVFRTSGRAGELFF.

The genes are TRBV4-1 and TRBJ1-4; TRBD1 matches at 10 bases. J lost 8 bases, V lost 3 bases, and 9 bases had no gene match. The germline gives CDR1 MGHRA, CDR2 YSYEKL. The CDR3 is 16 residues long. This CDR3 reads CASSHPRQGADEKLFF. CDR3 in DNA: TGCGCCAGCAGCCACCCCAGACAGGGGGCTGACGAAAAACTGTTTTTT.

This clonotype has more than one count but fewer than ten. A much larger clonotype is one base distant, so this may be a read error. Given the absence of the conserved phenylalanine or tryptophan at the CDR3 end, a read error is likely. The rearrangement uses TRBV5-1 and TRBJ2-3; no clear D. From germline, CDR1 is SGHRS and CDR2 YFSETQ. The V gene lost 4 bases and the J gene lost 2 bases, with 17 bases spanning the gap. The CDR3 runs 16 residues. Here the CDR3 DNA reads TGCGCCAGCAGCGCGTGGGAAGGTGGCACCACAGATACGCAGTATCTT. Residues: CASSAWEGGTTDTQYL.

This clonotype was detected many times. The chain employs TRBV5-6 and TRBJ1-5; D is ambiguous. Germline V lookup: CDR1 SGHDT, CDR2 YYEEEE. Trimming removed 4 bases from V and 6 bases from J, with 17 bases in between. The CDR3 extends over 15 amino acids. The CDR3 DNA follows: TGTGCCAGCAGCAGCGGCCCTGGGAACGGTCAGCCCCAGCATTTT. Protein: CASSSGPGNGQPQHF.

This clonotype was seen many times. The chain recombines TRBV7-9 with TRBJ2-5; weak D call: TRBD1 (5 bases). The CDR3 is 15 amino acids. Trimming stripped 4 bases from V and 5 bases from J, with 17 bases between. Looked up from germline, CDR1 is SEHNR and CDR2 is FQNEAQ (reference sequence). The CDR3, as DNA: TGTGCCAGCAGCTCCGGGTCTAGGGGTGAGGAGACCCAGTACTTC. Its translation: CASSSGSRGEETQYF.

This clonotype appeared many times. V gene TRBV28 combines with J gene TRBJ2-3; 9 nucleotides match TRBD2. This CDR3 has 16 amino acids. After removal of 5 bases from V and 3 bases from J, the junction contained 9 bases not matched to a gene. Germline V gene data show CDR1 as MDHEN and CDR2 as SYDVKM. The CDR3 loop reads CASSPIAGVGTDTQYF. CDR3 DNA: TGTGCCAGCAGTCCGATAGCGGGAGTCGGTACAGATACGCAGTATTTT.

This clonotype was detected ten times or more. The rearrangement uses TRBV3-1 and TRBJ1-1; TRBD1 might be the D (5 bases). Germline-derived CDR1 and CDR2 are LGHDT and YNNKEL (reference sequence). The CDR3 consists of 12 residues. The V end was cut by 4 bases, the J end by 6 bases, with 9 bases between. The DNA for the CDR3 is TGTGCCAGCAGCCCAGGGATAGCTGAAGCTTTCTTT. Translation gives CASSPGIAEAFF.

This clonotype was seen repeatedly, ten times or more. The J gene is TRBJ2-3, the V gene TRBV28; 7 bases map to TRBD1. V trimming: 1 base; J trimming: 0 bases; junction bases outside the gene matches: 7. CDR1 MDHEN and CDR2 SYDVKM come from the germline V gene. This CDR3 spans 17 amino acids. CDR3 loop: CASSLSPEGASTDTQYF. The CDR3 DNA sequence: TGTGCCAGCAGTTTATCCCCTGAGGGGGCTAGCACAGATACGCAGTATTTT. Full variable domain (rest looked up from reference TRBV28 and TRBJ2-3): DVKVTQSSRYLVKRTGEKVFLECVQDMDHENMFWYRQDPGLGLRLIYFSYDVKMKEKGDIPEGYSVSREKKERFSLILESASTNQTSMYLCASSLSPEGASTDTQYFGPGTRLTVL.